Listed below are T cell receptor beta chains from one sample, sequenced in a study of cytomegalovirus exposure and HLA in healthy donors. Sequencing was performed with immunoSEQ multiplex PCR; in TCRdb, only in-frame clones are kept and a portion is missing. The data hold some 140,000 clones, with approximately 79% observed a single time. Sequencing was performed on PBMCs. The source is a woman in her 50s in good health and CMV-seropositive. Both conserved end residues are part of each CDR3. Fields, in order: D gene, V gene, J gene, clone size, CDR3 DNA, CDR3 protein. The D gene is left open where the match is weak. Rows may omit the clone size; those that give it use once, few, many or a size class.

TRBD1,TRBV6-4,TRBJ2-6,-,TGTGCCAGCACCACAGGGGCTGGGGCCAACGTCCTGACTTTC,CASTTGAGANVLTF
-,TRBV5-1,TRBJ2-2,-,TGCGCCAGCAAGGTCAGGGGTTACACCGGGGAGCTGTTTTTT,CASKVRGYTGELFF
TRBD1,TRBV2,TRBJ1-6,-,TGTGCCAACAGTGAGCTAGGACAGGGAAATTCACCCCTCCACTTT,CANSELGQGNSPLHF
TRBD1,TRBV7-9,TRBJ1-6,-,TGTGCCAGCAGCTTACGGGACAGGGATAATTCACCCCTCCACTTT,CASSLRDRDNSPLHF
TRBD2,TRBV7-2,TRBJ2-7,-,TGTGCCAGCAGCTGGACTAGCGGGGGCTCAGGCGAGCAGTACTTC,CASSWTSGGSGEQYF
TRBD1,TRBV15,TRBJ2-5,-,TGTGCCACCCGGCCCGGGACAGAGACTTGGGGGACCCAGTACTTC,CATRPGTETWGTQYF
-,TRBV7-3,TRBJ2-4,-,TGTGCCAGCAGCTTAGACGGGGGGCCGGGCAGGAACATTCAGTACTTC,CASSLDGGPGRNIQYF
TRBD2,TRBV5-4,TRBJ2-3,-,TGTGCCAGCAGCGATTGGGACTATCTCTCAGATACGCAGTATTTT,CASSDWDYLSDTQYF
-,TRBV5-1,TRBJ1-2,-,TGCGCCAGCAGCGTTGACGGGGGGCCCTATGGCTACACCTTC,CASSVDGGPYGYTF
-,TRBV27,TRBJ2-7,-,TGTGCCAGCAGTTTGGGCAGACGGCTGGGCTCCTACGAGCAGTACTTC,CASSLGRRLGSYEQYF
-,TRBV6-5,TRBJ1-3,-,TGTGCCAGCAGTTTGAGGGAATCTGGAAACACCATATATTTT,CASSLRESGNTIYF
TRBD2,TRBV4-3,TRBJ2-6,-,TGCGCCAGCAGCCGAGCAGGGGTAGCGGGGGGTTCTGGGGCCAACGTCCTGACTTTC,CASSRAGVAGGSGANVLTF
TRBD1,TRBV5-1,TRBJ1-4,few,TGCGCCAGCAGCGCGGGGACAGGGCCTAATGAAAAACTGTTTTTT,CASSAGTGPNEKLFF
TRBD1,TRBV19,TRBJ1-5,-,TGTGCCAGTGGCACGGGACAGGGCAATCAGCCCCAGCATTTT,CASGTGQGNQPQHF
TRBD1,TRBV19,TRBJ2-2,once,TGTGCCAGTAGTACCGGACAGGGACGGAGCACCGGGGAGCTGTTTTTT,CASSTGQGRSTGELFF